Shown below are 25 T cell receptor beta chains from a single sample sequenced in a study of shared clonotypes between healthy human individuals. Method: immunoSEQ multiplex PCR; TCRdb's copy keeps in-frame clones and lacks some. Among about 2 million clones listed, 85% to 95% were seen once. Material: naive CD4+ T cells sorted from blood. As to subset: CD45RA+ positively selected. The receptors shown here come from a man aged 18 to 29 in good health.

This clone has a single count. J is TRBJ2-7 and V is TRBV9; TRBD2 aligns across 10 bases. This CDR3 is 16 amino acids long. Trimming cost V 4 bases and J 3 bases; bases outside gene matches: 10. Germline loops: CDR1 SGDLS, CDR2 YYNGEE. The chain's CDR3 is CASSPSGTSVYYEQYF. The DNA for the CDR3 is TGTGCCAGCAGCCCCTCCGGGACTAGCGTCTACTACGAGCAGTACTTC.

The rearrangement uses TRBV5-1 and TRBJ2-3; D is unresolved. CDR3 length: 14 amino acids. The V and J ends lost 2 bases and 0 bases respectively, with 7 bases between them. In germline, CDR1 is SGHRS, CDR2 YFSETQ. The CDR3, as DNA: TGCGCCAGCAGCTTTGAAACTAGCACAGATACGCAGTATTTT. Its protein is CASSFETSTDTQYF.

Remarks on this clone: Other DNA sequences of this sample code for an identical CDR3. The J gene is TRBJ2-3, the V gene TRBV19, with TRBD2 matching over 15 bases. Germline loops: CDR1 LNHDA, CDR2 SQIVND (reference sequence). With V trimmed by 6 bases and J by 4 bases, 2 bases remained unmatched. The CDR3 consists of 15 residues. The CDR3 sequence is CASSRTSGRADTQYF. In DNA form, the CDR3 reads TGTGCCAGTAGCCGGACTAGCGGGAGGGCAGATACGCAGTATTTT.

This rearrangement joins TRBV9 to TRBJ1-2; 10 bases are a match to TRBD1. V lost 1 base and J lost 7; bases outside the gene matches: 7. This CDR3 is built from 15 residues. Germline values: CDR1 SGDLS, CDR2 YYNGEE. CDR3 nucleotides: TGTGCCAGCAGCGTATCGACAGGGGGCTATGGTGGCTACACCTTC. Its protein product is CASSVSTGGYGGYTF.

The chain carries TRBV5-1 and TRBJ2-2; D gene unclear. V shed 4 bases and J shed 6 bases, with 16 bases lying between them. Germline-derived CDR1 and CDR2 are SGHRS and YFSETQ. The CDR3 loop spans 15 amino acids. The CDR3 DNA sequence: TGCGCCAGCAGCGACGACGGTTATTCGGCCGGGGAGCTGTTTTTT. Its protein is CASSDDGYSAGELFF. The variable domain in full, completed from reference TRBV5-1 and TRBJ2-2, reads KAGVTQTPRYLIKTRGQQVTLSCSPISGHRSVSWYQQTPGQGLQFLFEYFSETQRNKGNFPGRFSGRQFSNSRSEMNVSTLELGDSALYLCASSDDGYSAGELFFGEGSRLTVL.

This clone appeared once. The chain combines TRBV5-1 with TRBJ2-1, with D perhaps TRBD1 (6 bases). Germline V gene sequence: CDR1 SGHRS, CDR2 YFSETQ. Deletions cut 4 bases from V and 6 bases from J, with 17 bases between. The CDR3 is 15 residues long. CDR3: CASSLMDSSGNEQFF. CDR3 nucleotide sequence: TGCGCCAGCAGCCTGATGGACAGTTCGGGCAATGAGCAGTTCTTC.

The rearrangement links TRBV6-5 to TRBJ2-7; the D gene is possibly TRBD2 (7 bases). Germline lookup yields CDR1 MNHEY and CDR2 SVGAGI. V was trimmed by 4 bases and J by 2 bases, leaving 18 bases between them. The length of the CDR3 is 16 residues. This CDR3 is CASSSLGLGGAYEQYF. The CDR3 coding sequence is TGTGCCAGCAGTTCCCTAGGACTAGGGGGAGCCTACGAGCAGTACTTC.

This clone appeared once. Different DNA sequences within this sample yield the same CDR3. This chain connects TRBV9 to TRBJ1-2, with TRBD1 identical over 8 bases. This CDR3 is built from 14 residues. The trim removed 2 bases at V and 3 bases at J, leaving 3 bases unmatched. Germline V lookup: CDR1 SGDLS, CDR2 YYNGEE. DNA for the CDR3: TGTGCCAGCAGCGTGTCAGGGGGCGACTATGGCTACACCTTC. It translates to CASSVSGGDYGYTF.

This chain links TRBV10-3 with TRBJ1-2; D perhaps matches TRBD1 (5 bases). Per the germline V gene, CDR1 is ENHRY and CDR2 is SYGVKD. The germline V and J ends were trimmed by 2 bases and 7 bases, with 14 bases remaining between them. The CDR3 covers 14 residues. CDR3 in amino acids: CAISEPRTGGGYTF. As DNA, the CDR3 is TGTGCCATCAGTGAGCCTCGAACAGGAGGTGGCTACACCTTC.

This chain joins TRBV5-6 and TRBJ2-3; TRBD1 aligns across 8 bases. After removal of 1 base from V and 3 bases from J, the junction contained 7 bases not matched to a gene. The CDR3 covers 16 residues. CDR1 is SGHDT and CDR2 is YYEEEE in the germline V gene. In DNA form, the CDR3 reads TGTGCCAGCAGCTTGTTCACAGGGGGAAGGACAGATACGCAGTATTTT. Translation: CASSLFTGGRTDTQYF.

The rearrangement joins TRBV14 to TRBJ2-3; no definite D call. V was cut by 4 bases and J by 4 bases, with 12 bases left in between. The CDR3 length is 14 residues. Per germline, CDR1 SGHDN and CDR2 FVKESK. The chain's CDR3 is CASSLNRVADTQYF. DNA for the CDR3: TGTGCCAGCAGCCTAAATAGGGTGGCAGATACGCAGTATTTT.

The chain uses TRBV5-1 and TRBJ2-7; D remains ambiguous. V was pared by 0 bases and J by 2 bases, with 9 bases between. CDR3 length equals 14 residues. Germline V gene data show CDR1 as SGHRS and CDR2 as YFSETQ. CDR3 sequence reads: CASSLEVVTYEQYF. The DNA for the CDR3 is TGCGCCAGCAGCTTGGAGGTGGTAACCTACGAGCAGTACTTC.

This chain uses TRBV5-1 with TRBJ1-1, with D hard to call. Per the germline V gene, CDR1 is SGHRS and CDR2 is YFSETQ. The V end lost 0 bases, the J end lost 6 bases, and 12 bases lay between the germline ends. CDR3 size: 14 residues. The chain's CDR3 is CASSLAASGSEAFF. The CDR3 DNA reads as TGCGCCAGCAGCTTGGCGGCCTCCGGCTCTGAAGCTTTCTTT.

As regards this clone: Within the sample, other DNA sequences also encode this same CDR3. The chain couples TRBV18 to TRBJ2-5; perhaps TRBD1 as D (6 bases). Germline CDR1 is KGHSH and CDR2 is LQKENI. V lost 3 bases to trimming and J lost 2 bases, with 7 bases between them. There are 13 residues in the CDR3. The CDR3 here is CASSPDRQETQYF. The CDR3 DNA reads as TGTGCCAGCTCACCGGACAGACAAGAGACCCAGTACTTC.

The J gene is TRBJ2-1, the V gene TRBV28, with D perhaps TRBD2 (5 bases). The germline gives CDR1 MDHEN, CDR2 SYDVKM. This CDR3 is built from 13 residues. Trimming cost V 7 bases and J 2 bases, with 9 bases left between them. The CDR3 DNA follows: TGTGCCAGCACCACGGGAACCTACAATGAGCAGTTCTTC. This sequence encodes CASTTGTYNEQFF.

The chain links TRBV19 to TRBJ1-5, with TRBD1 matching 7 bases. The CDR3 is 16 residues long. CDR1 and CDR2 from the germline V gene are LNHDA and SQIVND (reference sequence). J gave up 2 bases and V 5 bases, and 9 bases lay outside the gene matches. The CDR3 sequence: CASSAGPGTGNQPQHF. The DNA for the CDR3 is TGTGCCAGTAGTGCAGGGCCCGGGACAGGCAATCAGCCCCAGCATTTT. The full variable domain, completed using reference TRBV19 and TRBJ1-5, is DGGITQSPKYLFRKEGQNVTLSCEQNLNHDAMYWYRQDPGQGLRLIYYSQIVNDFQKGDIAEGYSVSREKKESFPLTVTSAQKNPTAFYLCASSAGPGTGNQPQHFGDGTRLSIL.

V usage is TRBV5-6 and J usage is TRBJ1-4; 8 nucleotides align to TRBD1. CDR3 length equals 15 residues. The V gene end was trimmed by 0 bases and the J gene end by 11 bases; junction bases not matched to a gene: 9. From germline, CDR1 is SGHDT and CDR2 YYEEEE. CDR3 DNA: TGTGCCAGCAGCTTGGGGACAGGGATGTTTGGGAAACTGTTTTTT. It yields the protein CASSLGTGMFGKLFF.

The chain recombines TRBV29-1 with TRBJ1-1, with D unclear. Deletions cut 3 bases from V and 3 bases from J, with 8 bases between. This CDR3 comprises 12 residues. CDR1 SQVTM and CDR2 ANQGSEA come from the germline V gene. The CDR3 bases are TGCAGCGTTGAGGAGGGAGACACTGAAGCTTTCTTT. Translation gives CSVEEGDTEAFF.

The rearrangement uses TRBV5-1 and TRBJ1-3; D uncertain. Germline loops: CDR1 SGHRS, CDR2 YFSETQ. Trimming removed 1 base from V and 1 base from J, with 6 bases in between. The CDR3 runs to 14 residues. The CDR3 DNA is TGCGCCAGCAGCTTGATCGGGTCTGGAAACACCATATATTTT. Translated, it gives CASSLIGSGNTIYF.

V is TRBV6-5 and J is TRBJ2-5, with a weak D call TRBD1 (6 bases). V dropped 2 bases and J dropped 1 base, with 11 bases sitting between them. This CDR3 spans 15 amino acids. Germline CDR1 and CDR2: MNHEY and SVGAGI. The DNA of the CDR3 is TGTGCCAGCAGTTACCACAGGGCATCCCAAGAGACCCAGTACTTC. This translates into CASSYHRASQETQYF.

This clone was counted a single time. The chain joins TRBV15 to TRBJ1-4; no clear D gene. The CDR3 covers 15 residues. The germline V and J ends were trimmed by 3 bases and 0 bases, with 8 bases remaining between them. Looked up from germline, CDR1 is LNHNV and CDR2 is YYDKDF (reference sequence). The CDR3 DNA follows: TGTGCCACCAGCAGTCAACTTGCAACTAATGAAAAACTGTTTTTT. This gives the protein CATSSQLATNEKLFF.

As concerns this clone: At one of its ends the junction is not consistent with the germline gene, which may arise from a read error. The chain carries TRBV7-7 and TRBJ2-2; a possible D gene is TRBD2 (7 bases). This CDR3 is 15 amino acids long. Per germline, CDR1 SSHAT and CDR2 FNYEAQ (reference sequence). In nucleotides, the CDR3 is TGTGCTAGCAGCTCGGGGGGCGTGAACACCGGGGAGCTGTTTTTT. Its protein is CASSSGGVNTGELFF.

Details on this clone: Other DNA variants within this sample encode the same CDR3. This chain joins TRBV7-3 and TRBJ2-3; 8 positions agree with TRBD2. The CDR3 extends over 14 amino acids. The J segment lost 6 bases and the V segment lost 4 bases, leaving 6 bases of the junction unmatched. Germline CDR1 reads SGHTA; CDR2 reads FQGTGA. This CDR3 reads CASSSGLAPDTQYF. The CDR3 region has the DNA TGTGCCAGCAGCTCCGGACTAGCCCCCGATACGCAGTATTTT.

The chain uses TRBV11-2 and TRBJ2-7; TRBD1 agrees at 11 bases. After removal of 5 bases from V and 1 base from J, the junction contained 4 bases not matched to a gene. CDR1 and CDR2 (germline): SGHAT, FQNNGV. The length of the CDR3 is 15 residues. This CDR3 reads CASSARDRGSYEQYF. The CDR3 DNA sequence: TGTGCCAGCAGCGCGCGGGACAGGGGGTCCTACGAGCAGTACTTC. The full variable domain, with the rest looked up from reference TRBV11-2 and TRBJ2-7, is EAGVAQSPRYKIIEKRQSVAFWCNPISGHATLYWYQQILGQGPKLLIQFQNNGVVDDSQLPKDRFSAERLKGVDSTLKIQPAKLEDSAVYLCASSARDRGSYEQYFGPGTRLTVT.

A note on this clone: The same CDR3 can be traced to other DNA sequences in this sample. The rearrangement joins TRBV6-1 to TRBJ2-5, with 8 bases identical to TRBD1. Germline CDR1 and CDR2: MNHNS and SASEGT. The CDR3 is 13 amino acids. V trimming: 5 bases; J trimming: 2 bases; junction bases outside the gene matches: 1. For the CDR3, the DNA is TGTGCCAGCAGTCGACAGGGGCAAGAGACCCAGTACTTC. It codes for CASSRQGQETQYF.